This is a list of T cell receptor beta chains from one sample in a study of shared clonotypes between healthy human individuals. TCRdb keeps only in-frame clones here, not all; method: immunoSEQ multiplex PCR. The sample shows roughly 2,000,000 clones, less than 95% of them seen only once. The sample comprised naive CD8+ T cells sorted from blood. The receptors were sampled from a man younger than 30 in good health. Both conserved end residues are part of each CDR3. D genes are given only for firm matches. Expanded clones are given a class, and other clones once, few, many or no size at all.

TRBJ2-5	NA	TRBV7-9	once	CASSSGYQETQYF	TGTGCCAGCAGCTCAGGGTACCAAGAGACCCAGTACTTC
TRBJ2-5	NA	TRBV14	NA	CASSQQTFQETQYF	TGTGCCAGCAGCCAACAAACCTTTCAAGAGACCCAGTACTTC
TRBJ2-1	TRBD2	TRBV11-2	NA	CASSLLAGGHEQFF	TGTGCCAGCAGCTTACTAGCGGGAGGTCATGAGCAGTTCTTC
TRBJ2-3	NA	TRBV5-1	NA	CASSPGGFFGQYF	TGCGCCAGCAGCCCTGGGGGATTTTTTGGGCAGTATTTT
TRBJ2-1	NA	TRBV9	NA	CASTKDPSSYNEQFF	TGTGCCAGCACCAAAGACCCGAGCTCCTACAATGAGCAGTTCTTC
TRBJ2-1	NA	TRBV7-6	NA	CASSLERLDEQFF	TGTGCCAGCAGCTTAGAACGTTTGGATGAGCAGTTCTTC
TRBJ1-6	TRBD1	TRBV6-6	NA	CASEWTGSSPLHF	TGTGCCAGCGAATGGACAGGGTCTTCACCCCTCCACTTT
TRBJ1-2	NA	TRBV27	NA	CASSLSGLNGYTF	TGTGCCAGCAGTTTATCCGGACTGAATGGCTACACCTTC
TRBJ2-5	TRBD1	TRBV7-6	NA	CASSRTGRETQYF	TGTGCCAGCAGCCGGACAGGGAGGGAGACCCAGTACTTC
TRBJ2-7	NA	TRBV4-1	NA	CASSPAASSYEQYF	TGCGCCAGCAGCCCGGCGGCCAGTTCCTACGAGCAGTACTTC
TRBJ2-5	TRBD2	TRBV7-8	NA	CASSLELAGAFQETQYF	TGTGCCAGCAGCTTGGAACTAGCGGGGGCGTTTCAAGAGACCCAGTACTTC
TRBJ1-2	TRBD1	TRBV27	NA	CASSMTGANYGYTF	TGTGCCAGCAGTATGACAGGGGCCAACTATGGCTACACCTTC
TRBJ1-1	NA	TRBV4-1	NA	CASSQDSGPYWGEAFF	TGCGCCAGCAGCCAAGATAGTGGACCCTATTGGGGTGAAGCTTTCTTT
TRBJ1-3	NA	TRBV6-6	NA	CASYGAGNTIYF	TGTGCCAGCTACGGTGCTGGAAACACCATATATTTT
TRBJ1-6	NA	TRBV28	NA	CASSLPGASPLHF	TGTGCCAGCAGTTTACCGGGTGCATCACCCCTCCACTTT
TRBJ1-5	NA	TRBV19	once	CASSIRDATNQPQHF	TGTGCCAGTAGTATTAGGGACGCCACAAATCAGCCCCAGCATTTT
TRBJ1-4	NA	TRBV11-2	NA	CASSSGVRLDEKLFF	TGTGCCAGCAGCTCAGGCGTACGGCTCGATGAAAAACTGTTTTTT
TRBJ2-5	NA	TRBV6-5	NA	CASSYGGLETQYF	TGTGCCAGCAGTTACGGGGGGCTGGAGACCCAGTACTTC
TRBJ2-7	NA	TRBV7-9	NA	CASSPSGTPTYEQYF	TGTGCCAGCAGCCCTTCCGGGACACCTACCTACGAGCAGTACTTC
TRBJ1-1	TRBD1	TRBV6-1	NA	CASRKTGTGTEAFF	TGTGCCAGCAGGAAGACAGGGACGGGCACTGAAGCTTTCTTT
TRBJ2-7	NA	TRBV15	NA	CATGGGLYEQYF	TGTGCCACCGGAGGGGGTCTCTACGAGCAGTACTTC
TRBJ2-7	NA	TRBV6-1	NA	CASRMGREQYF	TGTGCCAGCAGGATGGGGCGCGAGCAGTACTTC
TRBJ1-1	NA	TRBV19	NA	CASRFTTRTEAFF	TGTGCCAGCCGATTCACGACTCGGACTGAAGCTTTCTTT
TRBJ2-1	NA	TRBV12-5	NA	CASGLAGRNEQFF	TGTGCTAGTGGTTTGGCAGGCCGGAATGAGCAGTTCTTC
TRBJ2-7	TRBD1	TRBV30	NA	CAWDGTGGYEQYF	TGTGCCTGGGACGGGACAGGGGGCTACGAGCAGTACTTC
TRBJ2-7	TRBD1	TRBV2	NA	CASRVTRQGSYSYEQYF	TGTGCCAGCAGGGTTACCCGACAGGGGTCTTATTCCTACGAGCAGTACTTC
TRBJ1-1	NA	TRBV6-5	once	CASMRGGDEAFF	TGTGCCAGCATGAGGGGAGGGGATGAAGCTTTCTTT
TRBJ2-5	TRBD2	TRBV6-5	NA	CASSYREGEETQYF	TGTGCCAGCAGTTATCGGGAGGGAGAAGAGACCCAGTACTTC
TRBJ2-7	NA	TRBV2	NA	CAALHRGRGNEQYF	TGTGCCGCCCTTCATAGGGGGCGCGGGAACGAGCAGTACTTC
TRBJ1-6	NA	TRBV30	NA	CAWSVGEMGKSPLHF	TGTGCCTGGAGTGTTGGAGAAATGGGTAAATCACCCCTCCACTTT
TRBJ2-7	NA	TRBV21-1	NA	CASSKGGRSYEQYF	TGTGCCAGCAGCAAAGGGGGCCGGAGCTACGAGCAGTACTTC
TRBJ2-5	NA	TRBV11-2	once	CASSLEGETQYF	TGTGCCAGCAGCTTGGAAGGAGAGACCCAGTACTTC
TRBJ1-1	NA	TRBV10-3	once	CAINRQEDTEAFF	TGTGCCATCAACCGACAGGAGGACACTGAAGCTTTCTTT
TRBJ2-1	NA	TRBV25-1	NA	CASSELIGGSNEQFF	TGTGCCAGCAGTGAATTGATCGGGGGTTCCAATGAGCAGTTCTTC
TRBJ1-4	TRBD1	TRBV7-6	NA	CASSLAPGTGDEKLFF	TGTGCCAGCAGCTTAGCGCCCGGGACAGGGGATGAAAAACTGTTTTTT
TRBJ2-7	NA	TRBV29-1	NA	CSVTFISNPYEQYF	TGCAGCGTTACTTTCATCTCCAACCCCTACGAGCAGTACTTC
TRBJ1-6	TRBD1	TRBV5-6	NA	CASSTPGQGPLLHF	TGTGCCAGCAGCACCCCCGGACAGGGACCATTACTCCACTTT
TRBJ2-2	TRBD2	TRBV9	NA	CASSGTSGPRLKVSGELFF	TGTGCCAGCAGCGGGACTAGCGGACCTAGATTGAAGGTCTCCGGGGAGCTGTTTTTT
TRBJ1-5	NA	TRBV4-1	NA	CASSQDDSPMWPQHF	TGCGCCAGCAGTCAAGACGACTCTCCCATGTGGCCCCAGCATTTT
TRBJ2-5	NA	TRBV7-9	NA	CASSTATRAETQYF	TGTGCCAGCAGCACCGCGACTAGGGCAGAGACCCAGTACTTC
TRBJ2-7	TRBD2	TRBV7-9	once	CASSLEGPAGYEQYF	TGTGCCAGCAGCTTAGAGGGACCAGCGGGGTACGAGCAGTACTTC
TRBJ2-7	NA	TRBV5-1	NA	CASSLGGLYEQYF	TGCGCCAGCAGCTTAGGGGGACTCTACGAGCAGTACTTC